This T cell receptor beta chain was captured in a study of T cell repertoires in cytomegalovirus infection. Looking at the study overall: Both recently identified HLA-C-restricted and well-studied HLA-B-restricted CMV epitopes were used in the study. Signatures in public TCR beta sequences pointed to both CMV infection and matching HLA type. Study-wide findings and caveats: Ex vivo, HLA-C-restricted CMV-specific TCR beta clonotypes prevailed over the rest of the response.

TCRdb re-derived calls from the reads in MiXCR, one entry per CDR3 protein. The sample has 100,000 or so distinct CDR3 sequences, 25% to 30% seen once. Notes on this clonotype: Its antigen is undetermined.

Material: CD8+ T cells from cultured PBMCs, obtained from culture after CMV antigen stimulation. The TCR sequence derives from a human donor in good health (CMV status not recorded). Some clones in this sample may be carry-over from other donors' samples.

Written as DNA, the CDR3 is TGCGCCAGCAGCTTGGAGGGCAGTTACTCTGGGGCCAACGTCCTGACTTTC. It is translated as CASSLEGSYSGANVLTF. This chain links TRBV5-1 with TRBJ2-6; no definite D call. Trimming cost V 0 bases and J 0 bases, with 10 bases left between them. CDR1 is SGHRS, CDR2 YFSETQ, per germline. The CDR3 covers 17 residues.